The 12 T cell receptor beta chains reported below all come from one sample, sequenced in a study of cytomegalovirus exposure and HLA in healthy donors. The PCR ran on 60 Vbeta and 13 Jbeta primers. Produced via immunoSEQ multiplex PCR; TCRdb's table is partial and in-frame only. The sample shows 130,000 or so clones, around three quarters of them seen only once. Sequencing was done on a sample of PBMCs. These receptors were obtained from a woman aged 40 to 50 in good health and CMV-seronegative.

V is TRBV28 and J is TRBJ2-5, with 7 bases lining up with TRBD1. The CDR3 is 14 residues long. In germline, CDR1 is MDHEN, CDR2 SYDVKM. Trimming cost V 4 bases and J 4 bases; bases outside gene matches: 6. The CDR3 loop is CASSSQGVRETQYF. Written as DNA, the CDR3 is TGTGCCAGCAGTTCCCAGGGGGTCCGAGAGACCCAGTACTTC. Combining the CDR3 with reference TRBV28 and TRBJ2-5 gives the whole variable domain DVKVTQSSRYLVKRTGEKVFLECVQDMDHENMFWYRQDPGLGLRLIYFSYDVKMKEKGDIPEGYSVSREKKERFSLILESASTNQTSMYLCASSSQGVRETQYFGPGTRLLVL.

V is TRBV10-1 and J is TRBJ1-1, with 7 bases lining up with TRBD1. The germline V gene encodes CDR1 WNHNN and CDR2 SYGVQD (reference sequence). The length of the CDR3 is 15 residues. V dropped 0 bases and J dropped 5; count of bases not matched to a gene: 6. The CDR3: CASSESTRGQTEAFF. In DNA, the CDR3 is TGCGCCAGCAGTGAGTCGACTAGGGGGCAGACTGAAGCTTTCTTT.

Only one count was recorded for this clone. V usage is TRBV4-3 and J usage is TRBJ2-7; 8 bases match TRBD2. CDR3 length equals 16 residues. The trim removed 0 bases at V and 7 bases at J, leaving 11 bases unmatched. Germline CDR1 reads LGHNA; CDR2 reads YSLEER. The DNA of the CDR3 is TGCGCCAGCAGCCAAGAGGGGGCTAGCGGGCTGGAAGAGCAGTACTTC. Amino acid sequence: CASSQEGASGLEEQYF.

The genes are TRBV4-1 and TRBJ1-4, with D maybe TRBD1 (6 bases). The CDR3 runs 17 residues. V lost 2 bases and J 3 bases, leaving 16 bases between the germline ends. Per germline, CDR1 MGHRA and CDR2 YSYEKL. CDR3 sequence (DNA): TGCGCCAGCAGCCAACTCCCAACAGGGTTCGCTAATGAAAAACTGTTTTTT. This codes for CASSQLPTGFANEKLFF.

The chain couples TRBV15 to TRBJ2-4; D is unclear. The germline V gene encodes CDR1 LNHNV and CDR2 YYDKDF (reference sequence). The CDR3 is 21 residues long. V was cut by 2 bases and J by 3 bases, with 29 bases left in between. The CDR3 reads CATSRNFRQHLHFHSKNIQYF. CDR3 coding DNA: TGTGCCACCAGCAGAAATTTCCGGCAGCACCTCCATTTCCACAGCAAAAACATTCAGTACTTC.

The genes are TRBV5-6 and TRBJ2-3; 8 bases match TRBD1. CDR3 length equals 14 residues. V lost 4 bases to trimming and J lost 6 bases; unmatched junction nucleotides: 7. From germline, CDR1 is SGHDT and CDR2 YYEEEE. The CDR3 spells CASSPGDRRDTQYF. Here the CDR3 DNA reads TGTGCCAGCAGCCCCGGGGACAGGAGGGATACGCAGTATTTT. Based on the CDR3 plus reference TRBV5-6 and TRBJ2-3, the full variable domain is DAGVTQSPTHLIKTRGQQVTLRCSPKSGHDTVSWYQQALGQGPQFIFQYYEEEERQRGNFPDRFSGHQFPNYSSELNVNALLLGDSALYLCASSPGDRRDTQYFGPGTRLTVL.

The chain has TRBV7-2 and TRBJ2-3, with 7 nucleotides matching TRBD2. Germline trimming cut 6 bases from V and 6 bases from J; bases unmatched to any gene: 9. CDR1 and CDR2 (germline): SGHTA, FQGNSA. The CDR3 consists of 14 residues. CDR3 amino acids: CASRIMTSSDTQYF. In nucleotides, the CDR3 is TGTGCCAGCAGAATTATGACTAGCTCGGATACGCAGTATTTT.

The V call is TRBV28, the J call TRBJ1-5; 10 bases map to TRBD1. V gave up 6 bases and J gave up 6 bases; unmatched junction bases: 8. The CDR3 has 15 residues. CDR1 and CDR2 (germline): MDHEN, SYDVKM. CDR3 coding DNA: TGTGCCAGCAGAACGACAGGGGGCGCAGGTCAGCCCCAGCATTTT. It is translated as CASRTTGGAGQPQHF. Variable domain in full (rest from reference TRBV28 and TRBJ1-5): DVKVTQSSRYLVKRTGEKVFLECVQDMDHENMFWYRQDPGLGLRLIYFSYDVKMKEKGDIPEGYSVSREKKERFSLILESASTNQTSMYLCASRTTGGAGQPQHFGDGTRLSIL.

The genes are TRBV11-2 and TRBJ2-1; the match to TRBD2 covers 11 bases. This CDR3 is 19 amino acids long. CDR1 is SGHAT, CDR2 FQNNGV, per germline. Unmatched junction bases numbered 7, after V lost 0 bases and J lost 0 bases. CDR3 in DNA: TGTGCCAGCAGCTTAGAACTAGCGGGAGAACCAAGCTCCTACAATGAGCAGTTCTTC. The encoded protein is CASSLELAGEPSSYNEQFF. The whole variable domain, filled in from reference TRBV11-2 and TRBJ2-1, reads EAGVAQSPRYKIIEKRQSVAFWCNPISGHATLYWYQQILGQGPKLLIQFQNNGVVDDSQLPKDRFSAERLKGVDSTLKIQPAKLEDSAVYLCASSLELAGEPSSYNEQFFGPGTRLTVL.

The chain links TRBV5-1 to TRBJ1-2; 7 bases align to TRBD1. Per the germline V gene, CDR1 is SGHRS and CDR2 is YFSETQ. V shed 4 bases and J 4 bases; nucleotides not matched to a gene: 4. This CDR3 has 13 amino acids. CDR3 sequence (DNA): TGCGCCAGCAGCCAAGGGGACAGCTATGGCTACACCTTC. Translation: CASSQGDSYGYTF.

This clone was counted only a few times. V gene TRBV11-2 combines with J gene TRBJ2-1; the D gene is possibly TRBD2 (5 bases). From germline, CDR1 is SGHAT and CDR2 FQNNGV. V lost 0 bases and J lost 13, with 13 bases in between. This CDR3 has 13 amino acids. The chain's CDR3 is CASSLESGGHQFF. The DNA of the CDR3 is TGTGCCAGCAGCTTAGAGTCTGGCGGGCATCAGTTCTTC.

This clone turned up a few times. The chain couples TRBV18 to TRBJ2-7; D unresolved. Looked up from germline, CDR1 is KGHSH and CDR2 is LQKENI. The CDR3 consists of 12 residues. Trimming cost V 4 bases and J 7 bases, with 11 bases left between them. The CDR3 DNA is TGTGCCAGCTCACGCCGAGGCGGTGAGCAGTACTTC. Protein sequence: CASSRRGGEQYF.